Listed here are 11 T cell receptor beta chains from one sample, sequenced in a study of patients and donors after allogeneic stem cell transplantation. One entry per CDR3 protein, called by TCRdb with MiXCR from the RT-PCR reads. The data show approximately 99,000 distinct CDR3 sequences, roughly 35% seen once. Specimen: blood, either unsorted or a sorted T cell fraction (not recorded which). Receptor source: a human donor who was either an allogeneic HSCT recipient or a stem cell or donor lymphocyte infusion donor (not recorded which). It is not recorded whose cells these are; they may come from a transplant donor.

This clonotype was observed a few times. This chain connects TRBV29-1 to TRBJ2-7; no reliable D call. Per the germline V gene, CDR1 is SQVTM and CDR2 is ANQGSEA. V gave up 4 bases and J gave up 2 bases, with 15 bases separating them. The CDR3 sequence is 14 residues long. The CDR3 region is CSVVEGPSPYEQYF. CDR3 nucleotides: TGCAGCGTTGTAGAAGGGCCGAGCCCCTACGAGCAGTACTTC.

The chain links TRBV9 to TRBJ2-1, with 10 bases lining up with TRBD2. The germline V gene has CDR1 SGDLS and CDR2 YYNGEE. The CDR3 has 15 amino acids. With V trimmed by 0 bases and J by 7 bases, 4 bases remained unmatched. Written as DNA, the CDR3 is TGTGCCAGCAGCGTAGTAGCGGGAGGAAGGAATGAGCAGTTCTTC. Its protein product is CASSVVAGGRNEQFF.

The genes are TRBV6-1 and TRBJ1-6, with D tentatively TRBD1 (6 bases). Germline V CDR1 and CDR2: MNHNS, SASEGT. The V end was cut by 7 bases, the J end by 2 bases, with 9 bases between. The CDR3 loop spans 14 amino acids. CDR3 residues: CASKEGAYNSPLHF. The CDR3, as DNA: TGTGCCAGCAAGGAGGGGGCCTATAATTCACCCCTCCACTTT.

The genes are TRBV19 and TRBJ1-1; D remains ambiguous. This CDR3 spans 13 amino acids. The V and J ends lost 6 bases and 1 base respectively, with 9 bases between them. CDR1 and CDR2 from the germline V gene are LNHDA and SQIVND (reference sequence). The CDR3 loop reads CASSIIENTEAFF. The CDR3 DNA sequence: TGTGCCAGTAGCATCATTGAGAACACTGAAGCTTTCTTT.

The table lists this clonotype with a few counts. This chain connects TRBV28 to TRBJ1-6; D uncertain. CDR1 MDHEN and CDR2 SYDVKM come from the germline V gene. V was clipped by 1 base and J by 9 bases, with 13 bases between them. This CDR3 comprises 15 residues. The CDR3 loop is CASSLYNLGSSPLHF. As DNA, the CDR3 is TGTGCCAGCAGTTTATATAACCTTGGGAGTTCACCCCTCCACTTT.

The gene calls are TRBV7-2 and TRBJ2-3; possible D gene TRBD2, 5 bases. The CDR3 has 14 amino acids. From germline, CDR1 is SGHTA and CDR2 FQGNSA. V was trimmed by 2 bases and J by 2 bases, leaving 8 bases between them. The CDR3 loop reads CASSLKTNTDTQYF. The CDR3 DNA follows: TGTGCCAGCAGCTTAAAGACTAACACAGATACGCAGTATTTT.

The chain joins TRBV7-9 to TRBJ1-1; 7 nucleotides agree with TRBD1. V lost 5 bases to trimming and J lost 4 bases; unmatched junction nucleotides: 4. CDR1 and CDR2 from the germline V gene are SEHNR and FQNEAQ (reference sequence). The CDR3 extends over 13 amino acids. CDR3 in amino acids: CASSPRQGTEAFF. The CDR3 DNA reads TGTGCCAGCAGCCCTAGACAGGGCACTGAAGCTTTCTTT.

This chain links TRBV12-3 or TRBV12-4 with TRBJ2-2, with D perhaps TRBD1 (5 bases). V was clipped by 6 bases and J by 2 bases, with 19 bases between them. The CDR3 extends over 17 amino acids. The CDR3 bases are TGTGCCAGCAGCGACAGTTTGCTTCAGTACAACACCGGGGAGCTGTTTTTT. Translating it yields CASSDSLLQYNTGELFF.

This clonotype was seen only a few times. This chain joins TRBV11-2 and TRBJ1-1; D ambiguous. This CDR3 has 13 residues. Germline-derived CDR1 and CDR2 are SGHAT and FQNNGV. V gave up 8 bases and J gave up 8 bases, with 18 bases separating them. DNA for the CDR3: TGTGCCAGCGGTAGGATTTCTCGGCCCGAAGCTTTCTTT. Protein: CASGRISRPEAFF.

The rearrangement joins TRBV12-3 or TRBV12-4 to TRBJ1-3; perhaps TRBD1 as D (5 bases). This CDR3 comprises 13 residues. Trimming left V 2 bases short and J 7 bases short, with 9 bases between. The CDR3: CASSLKGMNTIYF. The CDR3, as DNA: TGTGCCAGCAGTTTAAAGGGGATGAACACCATATATTTT.

The chain is built from TRBV20-1 and TRBJ1-2; perhaps TRBD1 as D (6 bases). The CDR3 spans 13 residues. Germline V lookup: CDR1 DFQATT, CDR2 SNEGSKA (reference sequence). V lost 8 bases and J lost 3, with 16 bases in between. Here the CDR3 reads CSPATGLDYGYTF. The CDR3 DNA reads TGCAGTCCAGCAACAGGGTTGGACTATGGCTACACCTTC.